This T cell receptor beta chain is from a study of blood T cell repertoires in COVID-19. Assay: immunoSEQ multiplex PCR; the TCRdb copy retains only in-frame clones and omits some. The sample has 200,000 to 300,000 clones; about four fifths are singletons. The CDR3 length is 15 residues. V lost 3 bases and J lost 3, with 16 bases in between. Germline-derived CDR1 and CDR2 are SGHRS and YFSETQ. The TCR originated in a man aged 50 to 59 with acute or convalescent COVID-19. The chain recombines TRBV5-1 with TRBJ2-7; weak D call: TRBD1 (5 bases). Material for sequencing was peripheral blood. The CDR3 region has the DNA TGCGCCAGCAGCTCCACCCAGGGCACGGACTACGAGCAGTACTTC. Its protein product is CASSSTQGTDYEQYF. Looking up the rest from reference TRBV5-1 and TRBJ2-7 gives the full variable domain: KAGVTQTPRYLIKTRGQQVTLSCSPISGHRSVSWYQQTPGQGLQFLFEYFSETQRNKGNFPGRFSGRQFSNSRSEMNVSTLELGDSALYLCASSSTQGTDYEQYFGPGTRLTVT.